The 28 T cell receptor beta chains reported below all come from one sample, sequenced in a study of cytomegalovirus exposure and HLA in healthy donors. Primers included in the PCR were 60 Vbeta and 13 Jbeta primers. Assay used: immunoSEQ multiplex PCR; TCRdb lists only in-frame clones, some missing. This table has approximately 110,000 clones, 65% to 80% appearing once. Sequencing used PBMCs. Source of these receptors: a human donor in good health.

This clone was picked up one time. J is TRBJ1-2 and V is TRBV6-1, with 8 bases fitting TRBD1. Germline values: CDR1 MNHNS, CDR2 SASEGT. V shed 4 bases and J 8 bases; nucleotides not matched to a gene: 18. CDR3 size: 17 residues. The CDR3 DNA reads TGTGCCAGCAGTGCATCTATAGGCGATCAGGGGGCGAGAGGCTACACCTTC. Its protein product is CASSASIGDQGARGYTF.

The genes are TRBV6-4 and TRBJ2-7; D gene ambiguous. V was cut by 7 bases and J by 1 base, with 20 bases left in between. Germline loops: CDR1 MRHNA, CDR2 SNTAGT. This CDR3 has 16 residues. The CDR3 DNA reads as TGTGCCAGCAATCGAAGAGGCCCGAGCGAATCCTACGAGCAGTACTTC. Protein sequence: CASNRRGPSESYEQYF.

The rearrangement links TRBV5-1 to TRBJ1-2; D call uncertain. Per the germline V gene, CDR1 is SGHRS and CDR2 is YFSETQ. V was cut by 0 bases and J by 0 bases, with 12 bases left in between. This CDR3 has 16 amino acids. The chain's CDR3 is CASSLDGGNPNYGYTF. The CDR3 nucleotides read TGCGCCAGCAGCTTGGATGGAGGGAATCCTAACTATGGCTACACCTTC.

This CDR3 reads CASSLGTSGMVTDTQYF. In nucleotides, the CDR3 is TGTGCCAGCAGTCTTGGGACTAGCGGGATGGTCACAGATACGCAGTATTTT. The chain joins TRBV27 to TRBJ2-3; 13 positions agree with TRBD2. Trimming took 5 bases from V and 2 from J; bases not matched to a gene: 7. The length of the CDR3 is 17 residues. Germline V gives CDR1 MNHEY, CDR2 SMNVEV (reference sequence).

The V and J genes are TRBV7-3 and TRBJ2-3, with a tentative D call TRBD2 (5 bases). CDR3 length: 14 amino acids. Germline V CDR1 and CDR2: SGHTA, FQGTGA. V lost 5 bases and J 5 bases, leaving 14 bases between the germline ends. CDR3 sequence (DNA): TGTGCCAGCAGCCGGACTTACCGTGGAGATACGCAGTATTTT. Encoded protein: CASSRTYRGDTQYF.

The V call is TRBV9, the J call TRBJ2-3, with 10 bases aligning to TRBD2. Germline CDR1 reads SGDLS; CDR2 reads YYNGEE. CDR3 length: 15 residues. V dropped 3 bases and J dropped 4; count of bases not matched to a gene: 5. CDR3 loop: CASSGLAGAADTQYF. The CDR3 coding sequence is TGTGCCAGCAGCGGACTAGCGGGCGCCGCAGATACGCAGTATTTT. Using reference TRBV9 and TRBJ2-3 for the parts outside the CDR3, the full variable domain is DSGVTQTPKHLITATGQRVTLRCSPRSGDLSVYWYQQSLDQGLQFLIQYYNGEERAKGNILERFSAQQFPDLHSELNLSSLELGDSALYFCASSGLAGAADTQYFGPGTRLTVL.

J is TRBJ2-5 and V is TRBV27, with 12 bases matching TRBD1. TRBJ2-7 matches the DNA end more closely, so the J call is doubtful. Germline CDR1 and CDR2: MNHEY and SMNVEV (reference sequence). This CDR3 has 17 residues. The CDR3 DNA is TGTGCCAGCAGTTTCTCCTTGGGGACAGGGGGCCTCTACGAGCAGTACTTC. Translated: CASSFSLGTGGLYEQYF.

CDR3 nucleotides: TGTGCCAGCATTACACCAGCCCTGGTGGAAGCGGGGAGCACAGATACGCAGTATTTT. This translates into CASITPALVEAGSTDTQYF. This chain joins TRBV27 and TRBJ2-3, with 7 nucleotides matching TRBD2. In germline, CDR1 is MNHEY, CDR2 SMNVEV (reference sequence). The J segment lost 0 bases and the V segment lost 7 bases, leaving 19 bases of the junction unmatched. This CDR3 contains 19 residues.

This clone was seen a few times. The chain recombines TRBV7-3 with TRBJ2-1, with D maybe TRBD2 (6 bases). CDR3 length: 14 residues. From germline, CDR1 is SGHTA and CDR2 FQGTGA. V was clipped by 8 bases and J by 7 bases, with 18 bases between them. The CDR3 nucleotides read TGTGCCAGCTCCCCGGAGGGGAGAGGAAATGAGCAGTTCTTC. Its protein product is CASSPEGRGNEQFF.

This chain joins TRBV15 and TRBJ2-3, with no clear D. From germline, CDR1 is LNHNV and CDR2 YYDKDF (reference sequence). This CDR3 has 12 residues. The V gene lost 3 bases and the J gene lost 8 bases, with 9 bases spanning the gap. CDR3 loop: CATSSTETTQYF. CDR3 in DNA: TGTGCCACCAGCAGCACGGAGACTACGCAGTATTTT.

The V gene is TRBV5-1, the J gene TRBJ2-5, with a tentative D call TRBD2 (6 bases). The V end was cut by 4 bases, the J end by 7 bases, with 20 bases between. Germline values: CDR1 SGHRS, CDR2 YFSETQ. This CDR3 comprises 15 residues. Written as DNA, the CDR3 is TGCGCCAGCAGCCGTGCCGGGGGTGGCCCCGGGACCCAGTACTTC. Translation: CASSRAGGGPGTQYF.

This chain joins TRBV9 and TRBJ1-2, with 8 bases matching TRBD1. V lost 5 bases and J lost 8; bases outside the gene matches: 14. Looked up from germline, CDR1 is SGDLS and CDR2 is YYNGEE. The length of the CDR3 is 15 residues. This chain's CDR3 is CASSSNPQGARGYTF. The CDR3 DNA follows: TGTGCCAGCAGTTCAAACCCGCAGGGGGCTCGCGGCTACACCTTC.

The chain couples TRBV28 to TRBJ2-3; 10 bases are shared with TRBD2. With 3 bases clipped from V and 5 bases from J, the junction kept 8 bases outside the gene matches. The CDR3 length is 16 residues. Germline lookup yields CDR1 MDHEN and CDR2 SYDVKM. The CDR3 protein is CASSFLAGGQVDTQYF. In DNA, the CDR3 is TGTGCCAGCAGTTTCTTAGCGGGGGGACAGGTAGATACGCAGTATTTT.

The rearrangement joins TRBV18 to TRBJ2-5; 10 bases line up with TRBD1. Per the germline V gene, CDR1 is KGHSH and CDR2 is LQKENI. The CDR3 covers 15 residues. Trimming cost V 3 bases and J 4 bases; bases outside gene matches: 5. As DNA, the CDR3 is TGTGCCAGCTCACCGCAGGGACAGGGGATAGAGACCCAGTACTTC. Its translation: CASSPQGQGIETQYF.

This chain uses TRBV13 with TRBJ1-2; D is possibly TRBD1 (6 bases). Germline CDR1 reads PRHDT; CDR2 reads FYEKMQ (reference sequence). Trimming stripped 0 bases from V and 0 bases from J, with 11 bases between. CDR3 length equals 16 residues. The CDR3 DNA follows: TGTGCCAGCAGCTTAGGTGGGGGCAGAGCTAACTATGGCTACACCTTC. Translated, it gives CASSLGGGRANYGYTF. Using reference TRBV13 and TRBJ1-2 for the parts outside the CDR3, the full variable domain is AAGVIQSPRHLIKEKRETATLKCYPIPRHDTVYWYQQGPGQDPQFLISFYEKMQSDKGSIPDRFSAQQFSDYHSELNMSSLELGDSALYFCASSLGGGRANYGYTFGSGTRLTVV.

The chain is built from TRBV6-5 and TRBJ1-2, with TRBD1 matching over 7 bases. The germline V gene has CDR1 MNHEY and CDR2 SVGAGI. Germline trimming cut 4 bases from V and 2 bases from J; bases unmatched to any gene: 4. The CDR3 has 14 residues. CDR3 amino acids: CASSSLGQNYGYTF. CDR3 DNA sequence: TGTGCCAGCAGTTCTTTGGGACAGAACTATGGCTACACCTTC.

The chain carries TRBV28 and TRBJ2-1; 8 bases map to TRBD1. Germline V gives CDR1 MDHEN, CDR2 SYDVKM. The CDR3 has 14 amino acids. With 7 bases clipped from V and 10 bases from J, the junction kept 12 bases outside the gene matches. The CDR3 region is CASTVTGVGEEQFF. Here the CDR3 DNA reads TGTGCCAGCACCGTGACAGGGGTCGGCGAGGAGCAGTTCTTC.

V and J are TRBV5-5 and TRBJ2-2; perhaps TRBD1 as D (6 bases). V was trimmed by 7 bases and J by 6 bases, leaving 19 bases between them. Germline V gene sequence: CDR1 SGHKS, CDR2 YYEKEE (reference sequence). This CDR3 is built from 15 residues. The CDR3 region has the DNA TGTGCCAGCGGTCCGGGACATGAAGTCCCCGGGGAGCTGTTTTTT. Translation: CASGPGHEVPGELFF.

This chain links TRBV6-6 with TRBJ2-7; D is uncertain. The ends were cut back, 0 bases at V and 4 bases at J, with 7 bases in the middle. The CDR3 runs to 13 residues. Germline-derived CDR1 and CDR2 are MNHNY and SVGAGI (reference sequence). The DNA for the CDR3 is TGTGCCAGCAGTTACTCGTCAAATTACGAGCAGTACTTC. It yields the protein CASSYSSNYEQYF.

The chain carries TRBV29-1 and TRBJ1-1; TRBD1 might be the D (5 bases). V shed 3 bases and J shed 4 bases, with 12 bases lying between them. The CDR3 length is 13 residues. Germline CDR1 is SQVTM and CDR2 is ANQGSEA. CDR3 amino acids: CSVDRGEGTEAFF. The CDR3 bases are TGCAGCGTTGATCGAGGGGAGGGCACTGAAGCTTTCTTT.

The chain joins TRBV6-5 to TRBJ1-1; D possibly corresponds to TRBD1 (5 bases). Trimming took 6 bases from V and 1 from J, leaving 12 bases between them. CDR1 is MNHEY and CDR2 is SVGAGI in the germline V gene. The CDR3 length is 14 residues. Written as DNA, the CDR3 is TGTGCCAGCAGCCGCAGGGTCCAGAACACTGAAGCTTTCTTT. Protein: CASSRRVQNTEAFF.

The chain uses TRBV28 and TRBJ2-3; TRBD1 might be the D (5 bases). Germline V lookup: CDR1 MDHEN, CDR2 SYDVKM. V lost 6 bases, J lost 11 bases, and 24 bases lay in between. This CDR3 comprises 15 residues. The chain's CDR3 is CASSPPSGALQWQYF. The CDR3 DNA follows: TGTGCCAGCAGCCCCCCGAGTGGGGCCCTTCAGTGGCAGTATTTT. The entire variable domain, with the rest obtained from reference TRBV28 and TRBJ2-3, is as follows: DVKVTQSSRYLVKRTGEKVFLECVQDMDHENMFWYRQDPGLGLRLIYFSYDVKMKEKGDIPEGYSVSREKKERFSLILESASTNQTSMYLCASSPPSGALQWQYFGPGTRLTVL.

This chain connects TRBV28 to TRBJ2-7, with a tentative D call TRBD1 (5 bases). Trimming took off 4 bases at V and 4 bases at J, with 5 bases between the two ends. There are 11 residues in the CDR3. CDR1 is MDHEN and CDR2 is SYDVKM in the germline V gene. The CDR3 here is CASSSGYEQYF. The CDR3 region has the DNA TGTGCCAGCAGTTCAGGGTACGAGCAGTACTTC.

In DNA, the CDR3 is TGTGCCAGCAGCCTGGAGGGGGCAGCTGGAAACACCATATATTTT. This codes for CASSLEGAAGNTIYF. The chain combines TRBV27 with TRBJ1-3; 7 bases align to TRBD1. The CDR3 contains 15 residues. Germline assignment: CDR1 MNHEY and CDR2 SMNVEV (reference sequence). The V and J ends lost 6 bases and 2 bases, in that order; junction bases with no gene match: 7.

In DNA form, the CDR3 reads TGTGCCAGCAGTTTAAGGCCTAGCGGGAGGGTTCGGTTGGCCCAGTACTTC. Residues: CASSLRPSGRVRLAQYF. The V and J genes are TRBV28 and TRBJ2-5, with 12 bases matching TRBD2. The CDR3 sequence is 17 residues long. V was clipped by 2 bases and J by 9 bases; unmatched bases: 13. Germline V gene lookup returns CDR1 MDHEN and CDR2 SYDVKM.

CDR3 bases: TGTGCCAGCAGCCAGAATGAAAAACTGTTTTTT. Translated, it gives CASSQNEKLFF. The genes are TRBV7-9 and TRBJ1-4; D is ambiguous. Looked up from germline, CDR1 is SEHNR and CDR2 is FQNEAQ (reference sequence). The length of the CDR3 is 11 residues. With 5 bases removed from V and 5 bases from J, the gap between germline ends came to 3 bases.

V and J are TRBV11-2 and TRBJ2-7, with D hard to call. The CDR3 consists of 15 residues. The V and J ends lost 3 bases and 0 bases respectively, with 12 bases between them. Germline loops: CDR1 SGHAT, CDR2 FQNNGV. CDR3 protein: CASSFTGSNSYEQYF. In DNA, the CDR3 is TGTGCCAGCAGCTTTACCGGGTCGAACTCCTACGAGCAGTACTTC.

This chain joins TRBV6-5 and TRBJ2-6, with D perhaps matching TRBD2 (5 bases). The germline V and J ends were trimmed by 6 bases and 2 bases, with 11 bases remaining between them. The germline CDR1 and CDR2 sequences are MNHEY and SVGAGI. The CDR3 runs 15 residues. The DNA for the CDR3 is TGTGCCAGCAGAACCGGAGGAACTGGGGCCAACGTCCTGACTTTC. Amino acids: CASRTGGTGANVLTF.